The present T cell receptor beta chain was sequenced within a study of Ad26.COV2.S vaccination and SARS-CoV-2 variants. Looking at the study overall: Donor participated within the Ad26.COV2.S arm of the COV1001 trial.

TCRdb keeps only in-frame clones here, not all; method: immunoSEQ multiplex PCR. The repertoire holds 440,000 or so clones, less than 95% seen once, with around 4.2% in the top ten. The length of the CDR3 is 16 residues. J lost 9 bases, V lost 4 bases, and 13 bases had no gene match. The germline V gene encodes CDR1 SGHTA and CDR2 FQGNSA. Treatment reported: 19 received Ad26.COV2.S at low or high dose, single or two shots; several received placebo; per-sample allocation not given. The samples were gathered on day 63 after the first injection of vaccine or placebo. This rearrangement joins TRBV7-2 to TRBJ2-1; 9 nucleotides align to TRBD1. The sequencing used peripheral blood, collected in a trial of Ad26.COV2.S vaccine versus placebo. This TCR came from a person between 18 and 65 years old who received the Ad26.COV2.S COVID-19 vaccine or a placebo. The CDR3 protein is CASSSTTGGANSEQFF. The CDR3 DNA reads TGTGCCAGCAGCTCGACTACAGGGGGCGCAAATAGTGAGCAGTTCTTC.